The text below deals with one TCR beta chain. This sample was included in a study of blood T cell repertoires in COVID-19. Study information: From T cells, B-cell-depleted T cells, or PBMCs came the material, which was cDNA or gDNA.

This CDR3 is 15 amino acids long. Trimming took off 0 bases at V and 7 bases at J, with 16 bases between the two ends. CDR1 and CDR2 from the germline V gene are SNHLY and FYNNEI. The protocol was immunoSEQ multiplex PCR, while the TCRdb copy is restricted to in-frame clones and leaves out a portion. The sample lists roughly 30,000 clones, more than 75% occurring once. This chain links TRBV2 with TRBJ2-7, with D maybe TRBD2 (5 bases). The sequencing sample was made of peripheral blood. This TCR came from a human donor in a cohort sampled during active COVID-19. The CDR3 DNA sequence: TGTGCCAGCAGTGAAGCAAGACGGGAAACGGGGGAGCAGTACTTC. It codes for CASSEARRETGEQYF.